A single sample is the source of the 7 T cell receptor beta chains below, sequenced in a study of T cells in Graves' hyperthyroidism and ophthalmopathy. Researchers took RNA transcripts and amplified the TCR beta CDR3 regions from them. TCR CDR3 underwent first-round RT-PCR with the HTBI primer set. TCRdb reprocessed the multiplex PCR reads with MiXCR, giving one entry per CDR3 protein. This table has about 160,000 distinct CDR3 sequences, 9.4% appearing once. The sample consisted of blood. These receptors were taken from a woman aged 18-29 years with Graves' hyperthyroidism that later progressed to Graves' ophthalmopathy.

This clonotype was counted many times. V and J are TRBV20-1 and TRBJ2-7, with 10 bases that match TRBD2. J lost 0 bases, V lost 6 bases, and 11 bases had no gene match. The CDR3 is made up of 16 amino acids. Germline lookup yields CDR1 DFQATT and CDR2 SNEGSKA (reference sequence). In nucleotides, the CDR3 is TGCAGTGCGAGCAGCCCGGGACTAGCGACCTCCTACGAGCAGTACTTC. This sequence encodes CSASSPGLATSYEQYF.

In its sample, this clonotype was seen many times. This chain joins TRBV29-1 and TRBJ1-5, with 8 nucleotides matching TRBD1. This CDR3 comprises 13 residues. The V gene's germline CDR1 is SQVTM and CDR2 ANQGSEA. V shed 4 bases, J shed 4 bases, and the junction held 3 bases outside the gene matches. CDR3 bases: TGCAGCGTTGGACAGGGGAGAAATCAGCCCCAGCATTTT. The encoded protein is CSVGQGRNQPQHF.

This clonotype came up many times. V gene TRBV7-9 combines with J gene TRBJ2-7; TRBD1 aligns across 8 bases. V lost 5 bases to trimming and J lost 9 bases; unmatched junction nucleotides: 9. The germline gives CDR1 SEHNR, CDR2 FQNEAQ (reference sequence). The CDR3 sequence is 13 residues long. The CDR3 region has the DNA TGTGCCAGCAGCCTAGGACAGGGTTTGGTGCAGTACTTC. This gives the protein CASSLGQGLVQYF.

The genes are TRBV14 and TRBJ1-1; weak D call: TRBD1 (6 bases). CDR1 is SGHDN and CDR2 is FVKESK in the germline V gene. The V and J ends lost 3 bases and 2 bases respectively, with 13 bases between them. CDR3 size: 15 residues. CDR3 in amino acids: CASSHIRTANTEAFF. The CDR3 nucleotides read TGTGCCAGCAGCCATATAAGGACAGCTAACACTGAAGCTTTCTTT.

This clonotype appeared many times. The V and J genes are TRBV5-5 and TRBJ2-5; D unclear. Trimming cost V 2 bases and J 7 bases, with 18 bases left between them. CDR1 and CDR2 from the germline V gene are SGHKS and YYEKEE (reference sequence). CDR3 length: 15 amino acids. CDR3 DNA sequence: TGTGCCAGCAGCTTTTTGCAGAATAAAGCTGGGACCCAGTACTTC. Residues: CASSFLQNKAGTQYF.

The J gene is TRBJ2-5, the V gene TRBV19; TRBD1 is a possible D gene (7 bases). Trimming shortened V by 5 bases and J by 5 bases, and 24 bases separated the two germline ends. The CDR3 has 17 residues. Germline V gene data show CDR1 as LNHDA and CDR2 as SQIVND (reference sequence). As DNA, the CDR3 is TGTGCCAGTAGTCCCCCACAGGGAGGAGGGACAGCGGAGACCCAGTACTTC. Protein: CASSPPQGGGTAETQYF.

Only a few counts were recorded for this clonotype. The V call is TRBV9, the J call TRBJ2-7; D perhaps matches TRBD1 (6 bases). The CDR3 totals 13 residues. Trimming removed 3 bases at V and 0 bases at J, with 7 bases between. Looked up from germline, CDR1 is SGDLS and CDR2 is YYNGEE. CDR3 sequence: CASSGQDSYEQYF. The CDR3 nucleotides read TGTGCCAGCAGCGGACAGGACTCCTACGAGCAGTACTTC.